Sequencing of this T cell receptor (beta chain) was carried out in a study of blood T cell repertoires in COVID-19. Study at large: Sources were T cells, B-cell-depleted T cells, or PBMCs; the material itself was cDNA or gDNA.

With V trimmed by 0 bases and J by 0 bases, 5 bases remained unmatched. The CDR3 is 15 amino acids. Germline CDR1 and CDR2: GTSNPN and SVGIG (reference sequence). As originally analysed: Nucleated cell counts were estimated from reference gene primer amplification. Libraries were prepared by immunoSEQ multiplex PCR; TCRdb keeps only in-frame clonotypes and omits some of them. V and J calls and clone size are copied from that table; D and trimming were computed from the DNA. The sample shows a few hundred thousand clones, about four fifths of them seen only once. What was sequenced was peripheral blood. The genes are TRBV30 and TRBJ2-7; 7 nucleotides line up with TRBD2. The receptor's source is a woman under 30 with acute or convalescent COVID-19. The CDR3 region is CAWSVGGGPSYEQYF. CDR3 DNA: TGTGCCTGGAGTGTTGGGGGAGGGCCCTCCTACGAGCAGTACTTC.